The entry below gives a single TCR beta chain sequence along with its context. Residents of 24 US areas, aged roughly 18 to 95 years, made up the participants. Membership in each cohort depended on participant-reported clinical history. In the original workflow: Estimated nucleated cell counts came from reference gene primer amplification. Only in-frame clones appear in the TCRdb table, and some are missing; sequencing was by immunoSEQ multiplex PCR. D and trimming were read from the DNA, whereas the V and J calls and clone size are those reported in that table. The table lists around 300,000 clones, 80% to 90% of them singletons. This sample stems from a study of blood T cell repertoires in COVID-19. The sequence derives from a man younger than 40 who had recovered from COVID-19. The sequenced sample consisted of PBMCs or T cells enriched from blood (not recorded which).

CDR3 region: CATSSTGREQYF. DNA of the CDR3: TGTGCCACCAGCAGCACAGGGCGCGAGCAGTACTTC. The chain couples TRBV15 to TRBJ2-7, with D possibly TRBD1 on 6 matching bases. Germline V CDR1 and CDR2: LNHNV, YYDKDF (reference sequence). The CDR3 is 12 residues long. Trimming cost V 3 bases and J 6 bases, with 9 bases left between them.